This T cell receptor beta chain emerged from a study of PD-1 blockade in classical Hodgkin lymphoma. The data were produced by immunoSEQ multiplex PCR, yet TCRdb's version contains in-frame clones alone and is incomplete. The sample contains 19,000 or so clones, around 80% of which appear only once. Whole-study results and caveats: Individuals initiating nivolumab under 1 year after ASCT were excluded. Complete responders showed a baseline diversity that resembled the diversity of newly diagnosed patients.

This clone appeared a single time. Its antigen remains unknown. No patient escaped relapse after autologous stem cell transplantation, and brentuximab vedotin exposure varied. The CDR3 extends over 17 amino acids. Trimming took off 4 bases at V and 5 bases at J, with 19 bases between the two ends. Germline values: CDR1 SGHRS, CDR2 YFSETQ. V gene TRBV5-1 combines with J gene TRBJ2-6; D call uncertain. The sequence derives from a human donor with classical Hodgkin lymphoma. The source was peripheral blood mononuclear cells (PBMCs), collected at baseline. This CDR3 reads CASSKVSVQSRANVLTF. DNA for the CDR3: TGCGCCAGCAGCAAGGTATCGGTTCAAAGTCGGGCCAACGTCCTGACTTTC.